The clone carrying this T cell receptor (beta chain) showed up many times. Its antigen is not identified. Attachment of unique molecular identifiers to individual cDNA molecules was performed. MiXCR, applied by TCRdb to the 5' RACE reads, yields one record per CDR3 protein. The data contain about 39,000 distinct CDR3 sequences, 5.5% to 7% of them singletons. This record belongs to a study of early T cells in non-severe SARS-CoV-2 infection. Study observations and caveats: Reliance on VDJdb matching favored anti-spike CD8 responses; private and CD4 specificities were missed.

Germline assignment: CDR1 LGHNA and CDR2 YSLEER. This CDR3 region has 13 residues. The germline V and J ends were trimmed by 0 bases and 9 bases, with 9 bases remaining between them. The origin of this receptor is an adult who was a healthcare worker with PCR-confirmed SARS-CoV-2 infection or an uninfected control (not recorded which). The rearrangement uses TRBV4-3 and TRBJ2-1; D is unresolved. The material sequenced was whole blood, taken at baseline. CDR3 coding DNA: TGCGCCAGCAGCCAAGATTGGGGAAGTGAGCAGTTCTTC. This sequence encodes CASSQDWGSEQFF.